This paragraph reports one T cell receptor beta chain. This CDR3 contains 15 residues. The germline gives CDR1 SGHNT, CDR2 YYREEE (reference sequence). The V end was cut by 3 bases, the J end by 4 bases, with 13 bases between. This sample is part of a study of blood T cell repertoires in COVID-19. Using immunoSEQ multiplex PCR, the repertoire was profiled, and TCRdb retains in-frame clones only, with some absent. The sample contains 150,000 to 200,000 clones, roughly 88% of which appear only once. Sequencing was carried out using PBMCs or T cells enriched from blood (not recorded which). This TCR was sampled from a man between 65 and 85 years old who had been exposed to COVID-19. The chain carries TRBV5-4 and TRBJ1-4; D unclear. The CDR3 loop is CASSSGGSNNEKLFF. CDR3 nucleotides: TGTGCCAGCAGCTCTGGTGGTAGCAATAATGAAAAACTGTTTTTT.